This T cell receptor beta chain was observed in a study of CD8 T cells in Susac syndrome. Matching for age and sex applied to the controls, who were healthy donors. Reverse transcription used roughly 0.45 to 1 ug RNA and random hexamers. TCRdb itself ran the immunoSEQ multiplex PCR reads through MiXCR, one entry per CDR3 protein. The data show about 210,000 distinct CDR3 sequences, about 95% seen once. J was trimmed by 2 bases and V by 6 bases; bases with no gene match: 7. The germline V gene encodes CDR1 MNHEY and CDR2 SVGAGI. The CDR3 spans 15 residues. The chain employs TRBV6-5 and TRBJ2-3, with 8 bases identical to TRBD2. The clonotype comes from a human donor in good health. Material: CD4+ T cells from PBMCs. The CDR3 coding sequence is TGTGCCAGCAGAGGAAGCGGGGGAATCACAGATACGCAGTATTTT. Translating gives CASRGSGGITDTQYF.